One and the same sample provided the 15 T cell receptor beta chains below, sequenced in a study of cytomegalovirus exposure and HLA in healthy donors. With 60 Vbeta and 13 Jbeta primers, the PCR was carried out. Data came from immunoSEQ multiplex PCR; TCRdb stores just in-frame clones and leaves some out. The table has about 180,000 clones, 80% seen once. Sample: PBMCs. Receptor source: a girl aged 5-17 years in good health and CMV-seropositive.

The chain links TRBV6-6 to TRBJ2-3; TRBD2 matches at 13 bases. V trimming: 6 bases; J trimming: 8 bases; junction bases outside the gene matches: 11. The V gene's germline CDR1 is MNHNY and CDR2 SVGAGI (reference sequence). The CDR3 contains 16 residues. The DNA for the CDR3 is TGTGCCAGCAGCCTTGGACTAGCGGGAGTTGATGGTACGCAGTATTTT. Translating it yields CASSLGLAGVDGTQYF.

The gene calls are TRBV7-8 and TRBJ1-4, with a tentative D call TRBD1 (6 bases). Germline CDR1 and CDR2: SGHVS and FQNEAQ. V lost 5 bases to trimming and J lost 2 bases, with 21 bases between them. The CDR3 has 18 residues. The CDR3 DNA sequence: TGTGCCAGCAGCACCCGACGGAGCCGAAGGGGGACTAATGAAAAACTGTTTTTT. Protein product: CASSTRRSRRGTNEKLFF.

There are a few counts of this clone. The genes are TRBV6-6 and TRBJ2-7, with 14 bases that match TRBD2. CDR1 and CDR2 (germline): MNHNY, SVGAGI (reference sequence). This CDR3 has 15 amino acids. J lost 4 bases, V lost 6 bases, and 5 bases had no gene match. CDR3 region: CASRSGTSGRYEQYF. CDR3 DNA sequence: TGTGCCAGCAGATCCGGGACTAGCGGGAGATACGAGCAGTACTTC.

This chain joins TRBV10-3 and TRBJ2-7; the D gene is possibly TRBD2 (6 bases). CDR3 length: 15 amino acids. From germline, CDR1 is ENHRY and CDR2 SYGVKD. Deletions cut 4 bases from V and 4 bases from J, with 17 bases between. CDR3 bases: TGTGCCATCAGTGCCCCGGGAACCGGGGGTTACGAGCAGTACTTC. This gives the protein CAISAPGTGGYEQYF.

The CDR3 sequence: CSPSGPAGTDTQYF. The CDR3 DNA sequence: TGCTCCCCTTCAGGGCCGGCTGGCACAGATACGCAGTATTTT. The V call is TRBV29-1, the J call TRBJ2-3; D is possibly TRBD1 (5 bases). This CDR3 spans 14 amino acids. CDR1 is SQVTM and CDR2 is ANQGSEA in the germline V gene.

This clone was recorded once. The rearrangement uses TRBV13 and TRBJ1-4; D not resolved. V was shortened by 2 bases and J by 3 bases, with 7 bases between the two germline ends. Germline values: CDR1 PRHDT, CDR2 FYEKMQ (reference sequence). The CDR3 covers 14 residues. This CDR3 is CASSLTIANEKLFF. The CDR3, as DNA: TGTGCCAGCAGCTTAACTATCGCTAATGAAAAACTGTTTTTT. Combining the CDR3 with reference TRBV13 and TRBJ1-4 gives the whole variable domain AAGVIQSPRHLIKEKRETATLKCYPIPRHDTVYWYQQGPGQDPQFLISFYEKMQSDKGSIPDRFSAQQFSDYHSELNMSSLELGDSALYFCASSLTIANEKLFFGSGTQLSVL.

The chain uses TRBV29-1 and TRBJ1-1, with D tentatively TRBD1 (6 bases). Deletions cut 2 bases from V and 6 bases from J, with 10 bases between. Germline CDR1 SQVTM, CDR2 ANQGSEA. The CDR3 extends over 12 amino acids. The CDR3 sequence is CSVEPGAAEAFF. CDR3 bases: TGCAGCGTTGAACCAGGGGCGGCTGAAGCTTTCTTT.

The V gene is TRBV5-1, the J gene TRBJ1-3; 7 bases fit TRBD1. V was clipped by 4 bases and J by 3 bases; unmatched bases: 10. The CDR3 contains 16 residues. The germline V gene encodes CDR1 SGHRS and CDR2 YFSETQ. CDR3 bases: TGCGCCAGCAGCCCGGGACAGACGACTCTTGGAAACACCATATATTTT. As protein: CASSPGQTTLGNTIYF. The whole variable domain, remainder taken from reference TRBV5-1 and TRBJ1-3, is KAGVTQTPRYLIKTRGQQVTLSCSPISGHRSVSWYQQTPGQGLQFLFEYFSETQRNKGNFPGRFSGRQFSNSRSEMNVSTLELGDSALYLCASSPGQTTLGNTIYFGEGSWLTVV.

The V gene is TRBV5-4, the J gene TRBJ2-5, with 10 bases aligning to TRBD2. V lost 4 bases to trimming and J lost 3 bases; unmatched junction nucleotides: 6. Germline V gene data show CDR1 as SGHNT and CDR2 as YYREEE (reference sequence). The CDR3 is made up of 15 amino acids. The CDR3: CASSRRLAGEETQYF. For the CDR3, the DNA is TGTGCCAGCAGCAGGAGGCTAGCGGGAGAAGAGACCCAGTACTTC.

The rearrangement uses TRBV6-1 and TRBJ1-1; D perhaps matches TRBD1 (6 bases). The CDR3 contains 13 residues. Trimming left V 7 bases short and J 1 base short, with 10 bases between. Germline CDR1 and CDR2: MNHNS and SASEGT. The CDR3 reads CASTKGQNTEAFF. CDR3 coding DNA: TGTGCCAGCACCAAGGGACAGAACACTGAAGCTTTCTTT.

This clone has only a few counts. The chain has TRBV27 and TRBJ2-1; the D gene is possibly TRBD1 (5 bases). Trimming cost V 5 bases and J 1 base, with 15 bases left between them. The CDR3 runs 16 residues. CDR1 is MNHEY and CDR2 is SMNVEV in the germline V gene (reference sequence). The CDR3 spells CASSESRVGSYNEQFF. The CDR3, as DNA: TGTGCCAGCAGTGAGTCCAGGGTAGGGTCCTACAATGAGCAGTTCTTC.

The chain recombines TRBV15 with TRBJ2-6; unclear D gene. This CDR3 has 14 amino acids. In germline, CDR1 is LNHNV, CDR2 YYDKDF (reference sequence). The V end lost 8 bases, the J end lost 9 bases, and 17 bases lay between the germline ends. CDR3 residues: CATASAPLGNVLTF. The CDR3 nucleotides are TGTGCCACCGCGAGCGCCCCCCTCGGCAACGTCCTGACTTTC.

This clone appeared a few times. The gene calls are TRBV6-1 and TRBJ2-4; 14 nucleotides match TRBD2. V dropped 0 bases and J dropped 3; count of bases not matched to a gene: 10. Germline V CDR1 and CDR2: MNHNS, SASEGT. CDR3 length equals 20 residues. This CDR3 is CASSEAPGLAGARLKNIQYF. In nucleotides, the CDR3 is TGTGCCAGCAGTGAAGCGCCGGGACTAGCGGGAGCTCGACTCAAAAACATTCAGTACTTC.

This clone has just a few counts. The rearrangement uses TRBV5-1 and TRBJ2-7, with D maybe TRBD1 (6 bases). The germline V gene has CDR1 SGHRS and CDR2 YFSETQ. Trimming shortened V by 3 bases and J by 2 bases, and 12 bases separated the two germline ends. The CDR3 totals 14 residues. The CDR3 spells CASSWGPGAYEQYF. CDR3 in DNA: TGCGCCAGCAGCTGGGGCCCAGGGGCCTACGAGCAGTACTTC.

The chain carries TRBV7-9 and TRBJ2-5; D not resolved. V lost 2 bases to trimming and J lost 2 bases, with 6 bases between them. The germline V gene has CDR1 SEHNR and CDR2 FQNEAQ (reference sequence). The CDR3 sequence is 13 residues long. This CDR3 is CASSLRRQETQYF. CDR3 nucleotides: TGTGCCAGCAGCTTACGCAGACAAGAGACCCAGTACTTC.